This TCR beta chain was identified during a study of beta chain features in type 1 diabetes. This clone was counted a few times. The antigen is undetermined. Investigators reverse transcribed all isolated RNA, so they sequenced expressed TCRB transcripts. Here immunoSEQ multiplex PCR was the method, and the copy in TCRdb shows in-frame clones only, minus some. The sample yields more than 550,000 clones, around 15% seen once. General study findings and limits: Insertion counts at VDJ junctions were lower in type 1 diabetes patients, who also showed more deletions there. Shortening of TCRB CDR3s, moderate but significant, appeared in all four CD4+ subsets of Type 1 diabetes patients.

The source is a man aged 18 to 29 with type 1 diabetes. The sample consisted of naive CD4+ T cells from blood.

CDR3 sequence reads: CASSRDRGVSGYTF. CDR3 DNA: TGTGCCAGTAGTCGGGACAGGGGAGTCAGTGGCTACACCTTC. The chain is built from TRBV19 and TRBJ1-2; TRBD1 matches 10 bases. V gave up 5 bases and J gave up 7 bases; unmatched junction bases: 7. The CDR3 has 14 amino acids. The germline V gene encodes CDR1 LNHDA and CDR2 SQIVND (reference sequence).